Below, 7 T cell receptor beta chains from the same sample are listed, as sequenced in a study of T-cell reconstitution after alpha-beta-depleted transplantation in children. During its preparation, the TCRbeta library received unique molecular identifiers. MiXCR, applied by TCRdb to the PCR reads, yields one record per CDR3 protein. The data hold about 500,000 distinct CDR3 sequences, with about 30% observed a single time. The sample here was PBMCs from the stem cell graft donor, taken from the stem cell graft. Every receptor here comes from a human donor who donated a stem cell graft to a child with aplastic anemia.

The chain has TRBV6-4 and TRBJ2-3, with 8 bases that match TRBD2. The CDR3 contains 15 residues. The germline V gene encodes CDR1 MRHNA and CDR2 SNTAGT. V dropped 4 bases and J dropped 4; count of bases not matched to a gene: 7. CDR3 sequence (DNA): TGTGCCAGCAGTGCCATAGCGGGAACCCCAGATACGCAGTATTTT. Translated: CASSAIAGTPDTQYF.

The chain joins TRBV6-1 to TRBJ2-1; D may be TRBD1 (6 bases). V lost 8 bases, J lost 6 bases, and 20 bases lay in between. This CDR3 has 15 residues. In germline, CDR1 is MNHNS, CDR2 SASEGT. CDR3 coding DNA: TGTGCCAGCGGGGGCGACCACCCCCCGGGCAATGAGCAGTTCTTC. Translating it yields CASGGDHPPGNEQFF.

The CDR3 nucleotides are TGTGCCAGCAGCCCCCGGCACGCTGACACAGATACGCAGTATTTT. This sequence encodes CASSPRHADTDTQYF. The rearrangement joins TRBV7-9 to TRBJ2-3; no clear D gene. The V and J ends lost 5 bases and 2 bases respectively, with 14 bases between them. The CDR3 runs 15 residues. The germline gives CDR1 SEHNR, CDR2 FQNEAQ (reference sequence).

This chain uses TRBV24-1 with TRBJ1-1; TRBD1 matches at 7 bases. The CDR3 totals 14 residues. The V gene's germline CDR1 is KGHDR and CDR2 SFDVKD. Losses at the gene ends were 4 bases for V and 4 bases for J; bases not matched to a gene: 5. CDR3 coding DNA: TGTGCCACCAGTGACCGGACAGGTTCCACTGAAGCTTTCTTT. Its translation: CATSDRTGSTEAFF.

A few counts support this clonotype. This chain connects TRBV10-1 to TRBJ1-1; D call uncertain. The germline gives CDR1 WNHNN, CDR2 SYGVQD (reference sequence). This CDR3 is built from 13 residues. V was pared by 3 bases and J by 4 bases, with 9 bases between. The CDR3 nucleotides read TGCGCCAGCAGTGAAGGGTCGAGCACTGAAGCTTTCTTT. It yields the protein CASSEGSSTEAFF.

The genes are TRBV6-5 and TRBJ1-5, with D unclear. Germline CDR1 reads MNHEY; CDR2 reads SVGAGI. This CDR3 is built from 13 residues. V was pared by 0 bases and J by 8 bases, with 8 bases between. The CDR3 is CASSYSRSEPQHF. CDR3 DNA sequence: TGTGCCAGCAGTTACTCCAGGTCGGAGCCCCAGCATTTT.

V is TRBV19 and J is TRBJ2-7; the match to TRBD1 covers 9 bases. The CDR3 covers 13 residues. Unmatched junction bases numbered 10, after V lost 10 bases and J lost 6 bases. The V gene's germline CDR1 is LNHDA and CDR2 SQIVND (reference sequence). CDR3 coding DNA: TGTGCCACCTCCGGGACAGGGAGCTCCGAGCAGTACGTC. It codes for CATSGTGSSEQYV.